The present TCR beta chain was sequenced within a study of T-cell reconstitution after alpha-beta-depleted transplantation in children. The CDR3 has 16 residues. J was trimmed by 0 bases and V by 5 bases; bases with no gene match: 5. Unique molecular identifiers were incorporated during preparation of the TCRbeta library. TCRdb processed the PCR reads anew with MiXCR; each CDR3 protein has one entry. The sample records 440,000 or so distinct CDR3 sequences, approximately 10% being singletons. The TCR comes from a human donor who donated a stem cell graft to a child with acute myeloid leukemia. The chain employs TRBV12-3 or TRBV12-4 and TRBJ2-1; 9 positions match TRBD1. Source: PBMCs from the stem cell graft donor, taken from the stem cell graft. As DNA, the CDR3 is TGTGCCAGCAGTCCATCGACAGGGGGCTCCTACAATGAGCAGTTCTTC. Residues: CASSPSTGGSYNEQFF.